This paragraph reports one TCR beta chain. The data are from a study of identical twins. TCRdb reanalysed the 5' RACE reads using MiXCR and keeps one entry per CDR3 protein. In the table there are 600,000 to 700,000 distinct CDR3 sequences, around 20% of which are singletons. Germline V gene data show CDR1 as SGHAT and CDR2 as FQNNGV. V shed 1 base and J 3 bases; nucleotides not matched to a gene: 10. The CDR3 extends over 18 amino acids. In addition, the sample was reused for a study of T cells expressing NK-cell markers.

The sample consisted of PBMCs. This clonotype was obtained from a woman aged 18-29 years in good health. The rearrangement links TRBV11-2 to TRBJ2-4, with 9 nucleotides matching TRBD1. The CDR3 nucleotides read TGTGCCAGCAGCTTAGTGAACAGGGGGCAGCGTGACAAAAACATTCAGTACTTC. This encodes CASSLVNRGQRDKNIQYF.